The entry below describes one TCR beta chain. Its antigen is unknown. In germline, CDR1 is MNHEY, CDR2 SMNVEV (reference sequence). CDR3 length: 15 amino acids. With 7 bases clipped from V and 3 bases from J, the junction kept 8 bases outside the gene matches. A single record per CDR3 protein comes from TCRdb applying MiXCR to the reads. The data hold some 940,000 distinct CDR3 sequences, with 30% to 40% observed a single time. This entry is derived from a study of T cell repertoires in cytomegalovirus infection. About the study: Public TCR beta signatures marked donors with CMV infection and the matching HLA. Study-wide points: CMV-specific HLA-C-restricted TCR beta clonotypes dominated the ex vivo response. Public TCR beta family frequency separated CMV-and-HLA carriers, including in an independent cohort.

This receptor was identified in a human donor in good health (CMV status not recorded). Some clones in this sample may be carry-over from other donors' samples. Sample: cultured CD8+ T cells from PBMCs, taken from culture after CMV antigen stimulation. This chain connects TRBV27 to TRBJ1-2, with 10 bases identical to TRBD1. The CDR3 spells CASTPRTGGYYGYTF. For the CDR3, the DNA is TGTGCCAGCACTCCTAGGACAGGGGGGTACTATGGCTACACCTTC.